These 29 T cell receptor beta chains share one sample of origin, sequenced in a study of blood T cell repertoires in COVID-19. The data were produced by immunoSEQ multiplex PCR, yet TCRdb's version contains in-frame clones alone and is incomplete. The sample includes around 220,000 clones, more than 85% seen only once; the top ten take 1.9%. The material sequenced was peripheral blood. These TCRs come from a man aged 35 to 55 with active or convalescent COVID-19.

V usage is TRBV18 and J usage is TRBJ1-1; no clear D. The CDR3 totals 15 residues. V was clipped by 1 base and J by 0 bases, with 9 bases between them. CDR1 and CDR2 (germline): KGHSH, LQKENI. The CDR3: CASSPLGEMNTEAFF. CDR3 DNA: TGTGCCAGCTCACCACTCGGGGAAATGAACACTGAAGCTTTCTTT. Full variable domain (rest looked up from reference TRBV18 and TRBJ1-1): NAGVMQNPRHLVRRRGQEARLRCSPMKGHSHVYWYRQLPEEGLKFMVYLQKENIIDESGMPKERFSAEFPKEGPSILRIQQVVRGDSAAYFCASSPLGEMNTEAFFGQGTRLTVV.

This rearrangement joins TRBV5-5 to TRBJ1-2; possible D gene TRBD1, 6 bases. Trimming pared 3 bases from V and 4 bases from J, leaving 16 bases between. The CDR3 loop spans 15 amino acids. Looked up from germline, CDR1 is SGHKS and CDR2 is YYEKEE (reference sequence). CDR3 residues: CASSYGGAIGYGYTF. CDR3 coding DNA: TGTGCCAGCAGCTACGGGGGGGCGATAGGCTATGGCTACACCTTC.

The chain uses TRBV6-5 and TRBJ1-4; the D is unclear. Germline V gene lookup returns CDR1 MNHEY and CDR2 SVGAGI. The CDR3 runs 14 residues. With 2 bases removed from V and 3 bases from J, the gap between germline ends came to 7 bases. The CDR3 reads CASSYAWSNEKLFF. CDR3 bases: TGTGCCAGCAGTTACGCGTGGTCTAATGAAAAACTGTTTTTT.

The chain carries TRBV6-1 and TRBJ1-3, with 8 bases matching TRBD1. The germline V gene encodes CDR1 MNHNS and CDR2 SASEGT. V shed 1 base and J 1 base; nucleotides not matched to a gene: 3. This CDR3 spans 16 amino acids. Written as DNA, the CDR3 is TGTGCCAGCAGTGAAGTCCAGGGGGCTTCTGGAAACACCATATATTTT. This gives the protein CASSEVQGASGNTIYF.

This clone was seen a single time. The same CDR3 arises from other DNA sequences in this sample as well. The chain couples TRBV19 to TRBJ2-7, with TRBD1 matching over 7 bases. The germline CDR1 and CDR2 sequences are LNHDA and SQIVND (reference sequence). V shed 5 bases, J shed 2 bases, and the junction held 3 bases outside the gene matches. The CDR3 totals 13 residues. Written as DNA, the CDR3 is TGTGCCAGTAGTCCAGGGGGAGCCTACGAGCAGTACTTC. Protein product: CASSPGGAYEQYF.

The chain couples TRBV4-1 to TRBJ1-2; the match to TRBD1 covers 10 bases. With V trimmed by 4 bases and J by 1 base, 3 bases remained unmatched. Germline V gives CDR1 MGHRA, CDR2 YSYEKL. This CDR3 region has 15 residues. DNA of the CDR3: TGCGCCAGCAGCCCTGGGACAGGGGTTAACTATGGCTACACCTTC. Amino acids: CASSPGTGVNYGYTF.

V is TRBV27 and J is TRBJ1-6, with D perhaps matching TRBD1 (5 bases). Germline V gene sequence: CDR1 MNHEY, CDR2 SMNVEV (reference sequence). This CDR3 has 14 amino acids. Trimming removed 2 bases from V and 6 bases from J, with 8 bases in between. The CDR3: CASSLQGSNSPLHF. The CDR3 nucleotides are TGTGCCAGCAGTTTACAGGGTTCTAATTCACCCCTCCACTTT.

The V and J genes are TRBV11-2 and TRBJ2-7; no clear D gene. Trimming pared 6 bases from V and 3 bases from J, leaving 15 bases between. The CDR3 has 14 amino acids. Germline loops: CDR1 SGHAT, CDR2 FQNNGV. The CDR3 DNA follows: TGTGCCAGCAGTCTCTCCTTTCCGGGCTACGAGCAGTACTTC. The encoded protein is CASSLSFPGYEQYF. The variable domain in full, with the rest retrieved from reference TRBV11-2 and TRBJ2-7, is EAGVAQSPRYKIIEKRQSVAFWCNPISGHATLYWYQQILGQGPKLLIQFQNNGVVDDSQLPKDRFSAERLKGVDSTLKIQPAKLEDSAVYLCASSLSFPGYEQYFGPGTRLTVT.

This rearrangement joins TRBV19 to TRBJ2-7; a possible D gene is TRBD2 (5 bases). CDR1 is LNHDA and CDR2 is SQIVND in the germline V gene (reference sequence). V lost 3 bases to trimming and J lost 1 base, with 10 bases between them. The CDR3 contains 14 residues. CDR3 in DNA: TGTGCCAGTAGTATGTTCCGGGATTCCTACGAGCAGTACTTC. It codes for CASSMFRDSYEQYF.

In its sample, this clone was seen a few times. For the CDR3, the DNA is TGTGCCAGCCGGGACAGTCTCTACGAGCAGTACTTC. Its translation is CASRDSLYEQYF. This chain connects TRBV2 to TRBJ2-7, with 7 positions matching TRBD1. Germline CDR1 SNHLY, CDR2 FYNNEI. V was pared by 8 bases and J by 3 bases, with 4 bases of the junction left unmatched. This CDR3 has 12 residues. Looking up the rest from reference TRBV2 and TRBJ2-7 gives the full variable domain: EPEVTQTPSHQVTQMGQEVILRCVPISNHLYFYWYRQILGQKVEFLVSFYNNEISEKSEIFDDQFSVERPDGSNFTLKIRSTKLEDSAMYFCASRDSLYEQYFGPGTRLTVT.

The chain employs TRBV4-1 and TRBJ1-2; 9 bases match TRBD1. Looked up from germline, CDR1 is MGHRA and CDR2 is YSYEKL. Losses at the gene ends were 3 bases for V and 7 bases for J; bases not matched to a gene: 6. The CDR3 consists of 14 residues. Here the CDR3 DNA reads TGCGCCAGCAGCCAGGACAGGGGAAGGAGTGGCTACACCTTC. Its translation: CASSQDRGRSGYTF.

The J gene is TRBJ2-6, the V gene TRBV7-9; the match to TRBD1 covers 8 bases. Trimming cost V 3 bases and J 3 bases; bases outside gene matches: 4. CDR1 is SEHNR, CDR2 FQNEAQ, per germline (reference sequence). CDR3 length equals 16 residues. CDR3 coding DNA: TGTGCCAGCAGCTTGACAGGGGTGGTTGGGGCCAACGTCCTGACTTTC. Amino acids: CASSLTGVVGANVLTF.

This rearrangement joins TRBV4-1 to TRBJ2-7; 7 nucleotides agree with TRBD1. The CDR3 is 16 amino acids. CDR1 and CDR2 from the germline V gene are MGHRA and YSYEKL. J lost 2 bases, V lost 6 bases, and 13 bases had no gene match. The CDR3 here is CASSRRTGQSTYEQYF. DNA of the CDR3: TGCGCCAGCAGTCGACGGACAGGCCAATCGACCTACGAGCAGTACTTC.

This chain joins TRBV27 and TRBJ1-5; D might be TRBD1 (5 bases). V was trimmed by 8 bases and J by 6 bases, leaving 23 bases between them. Per the germline V gene, CDR1 is MNHEY and CDR2 is SMNVEV (reference sequence). The CDR3 covers 16 residues. DNA of the CDR3: TGTGCCAGCGCCACTATCGGGACGGGAGGGCGTCAGCCCCAGCATTTT. It codes for CASATIGTGGRQPQHF.

This chain joins TRBV27 and TRBJ1-1, with D maybe TRBD1 (6 bases). Germline V gives CDR1 MNHEY, CDR2 SMNVEV (reference sequence). The V gene lost 5 bases and the J gene lost 0 bases, with 13 bases spanning the gap. This CDR3 spans 15 amino acids. CDR3 amino acids: CASSPLTGVNTEAFF. The CDR3 DNA reads TGTGCCAGCAGTCCCTTGACAGGAGTGAACACTGAAGCTTTCTTT.

The chain couples TRBV5-4 to TRBJ2-6; a possible D gene is TRBD1 (6 bases). Trimming removed 3 bases from V and 3 bases from J, with 7 bases in between. This CDR3 region has 14 residues. Germline V gene sequence: CDR1 SGHNT, CDR2 YYREEE (reference sequence). The CDR3 sequence: CASSYRDGANVLTF. The DNA of the CDR3 is TGTGCCAGCAGCTACAGGGATGGGGCCAACGTCCTGACTTTC.

The chain couples TRBV18 to TRBJ1-5; weak D call: TRBD1 (5 bases). There are 14 residues in the CDR3. V lost 3 bases and J lost 4, with 10 bases in between. In germline, CDR1 is KGHSH, CDR2 LQKENI. CDR3: CASSPLGGNQPQHF. The DNA for the CDR3 is TGTGCCAGCTCACCCCTCGGGGGAAATCAGCCCCAGCATTTT.

The chain employs TRBV27 and TRBJ1-2, with D possibly being TRBD1 (5 bases). The CDR3 is 13 amino acids. V shed 3 bases and J shed 6 bases, with 11 bases lying between them. Looked up from germline, CDR1 is MNHEY and CDR2 is SMNVEV (reference sequence). CDR3 sequence: CASSLQGAHGYTF. For the CDR3, the DNA is TGTGCCAGCAGTTTGCAGGGTGCGCATGGCTACACCTTC.

The chain combines TRBV5-6 with TRBJ1-2; no clear D. V lost 1 base, J lost 4 bases, and 11 bases lay in between. Looked up from germline, CDR1 is SGHDT and CDR2 is YYEEEE. There are 14 residues in the CDR3. CDR3 sequence: CASSLSLQVYGYTF. The CDR3 nucleotides read TGTGCCAGCAGCTTGAGTCTGCAGGTCTATGGCTACACCTTC.

The chain carries TRBV7-9 and TRBJ2-5; tentative D call: TRBD2 (6 bases). Trimming removed 4 bases at V and 5 bases at J, with 8 bases between. The CDR3 covers 12 residues. Germline V gives CDR1 SEHNR, CDR2 FQNEAQ (reference sequence). DNA for the CDR3: TGTGCCAGCAGCTCTGGGGGGGAGACCCAGTACTTC. This encodes CASSSGGETQYF.

The CDR3 DNA is TGTGCCAGCAGTCCCCTAGCGGGGGGTTACACCGGGGAGCTGTTTTTT. Amino acid sequence: CASSPLAGGYTGELFF. The chain carries TRBV2 and TRBJ2-2; 11 positions match TRBD2. Germline lookup yields CDR1 SNHLY and CDR2 FYNNEI. V shed 5 bases, J shed 3 bases, and the junction held 5 bases outside the gene matches. This CDR3 comprises 16 residues.

The chain links TRBV29-1 to TRBJ2-2; D is possibly TRBD1 (5 bases). V lost 7 bases, J lost 7 bases, and 16 bases lay in between. The CDR3 loop spans 13 amino acids. The germline CDR1 and CDR2 sequences are SQVTM and ANQGSEA. CDR3 DNA: TGCAGCGGGGGAAGCGACAGATTCGGGGAGCTGTTTTTT. This sequence encodes CSGGSDRFGELFF.

This clone was recorded only once. The genes are TRBV19 and TRBJ1-1; 11 nucleotides match TRBD1. The CDR3 has 18 amino acids. Trimming cost V 5 bases and J 0 bases; bases outside gene matches: 11. Germline CDR1 and CDR2: LNHDA and SQIVND (reference sequence). CDR3 nucleotides: TGTGCCAGTAGTCTTCTGGGACAGGGGGTTTTCTTGAACACTGAAGCTTTCTTT. Its protein product is CASSLLGQGVFLNTEAFF.

The table lists this clone with a count of one. The chain recombines TRBV29-1 with TRBJ2-1; 8 bases align to TRBD1. The germline gives CDR1 SQVTM, CDR2 ANQGSEA. Losses at the gene ends were 6 bases for V and 9 bases for J; bases not matched to a gene: 10. This CDR3 contains 13 residues. CDR3 bases: TGCAGCGTCGGGGATGGACAGGGCGGTGAGCAGTTCTTC. Encoded protein: CSVGDGQGGEQFF.

The chain employs TRBV28 and TRBJ2-3; 14 bases are a match to TRBD2. Germline trimming cut 5 bases from V and 3 bases from J; bases unmatched to any gene: 1. Looked up from germline, CDR1 is MDHEN and CDR2 is SYDVKM. The CDR3 is made up of 15 amino acids. The CDR3, as DNA: TGTGCCAGCAGTGGGACTAGCGGGAGAACAGATACGCAGTATTTT. Translating it yields CASSGTSGRTDTQYF.

The rearrangement uses TRBV11-2 and TRBJ2-5, with TRBD1 matching over 9 bases. This CDR3 has 18 amino acids. V lost 3 bases, J lost 5 bases, and 16 bases stayed unmatched. The germline V gene encodes CDR1 SGHAT and CDR2 FQNNGV. The DNA of the CDR3 is TGTGCCAGCAGCTTCCCATTCCCGGGACAGGGCCAGGGGGAGACCCAGTACTTC. Residues: CASSFPFPGQGQGETQYF.

This chain links TRBV7-9 with TRBJ2-5, with no clear D. Trimming took off 3 bases at V and 5 bases at J, with 13 bases between the two ends. The CDR3 is 14 amino acids. The V gene's germline CDR1 is SEHNR and CDR2 FQNEAQ (reference sequence). The CDR3: CASSFPPVRETQYF. CDR3 DNA: TGTGCCAGCAGCTTTCCTCCCGTCAGGGAGACCCAGTACTTC.

J is TRBJ2-2 and V is TRBV19, with D possibly TRBD2 on 6 matching bases. V lost 8 bases to trimming and J lost 2 bases, with 18 bases between them. Germline lookup yields CDR1 LNHDA and CDR2 SQIVND (reference sequence). CDR3 size: 16 residues. CDR3 residues: CASLPRGGINTGELFF. CDR3 DNA sequence: TGTGCCAGTCTCCCTCGGGGCGGGATAAACACCGGGGAGCTGTTTTTT.

This clone was recorded only once. V gene TRBV5-1 combines with J gene TRBJ1-3; D call uncertain. CDR1 and CDR2 (germline): SGHRS, YFSETQ. The V and J ends lost 2 bases and 0 bases respectively, with 9 bases between them. The CDR3 length is 15 residues. The CDR3: CASSFASGSGNTIYF. The CDR3 DNA sequence: TGCGCCAGCAGCTTCGCGTCAGGCTCTGGAAACACCATATATTTT.